These 8 T cell receptor beta chains were all obtained from the same sample, sequenced in a study of OX40 agonist ivuxolimab in advanced cancers. TCRdb's copy holds only in-frame clones and misses some; the assay was immunoSEQ multiplex PCR. Of around 65,000 clones in the sample, 90% to 95% were seen once. Sequencing was performed on CD4+ or CD8+ T cells sorted from blood, taken in a trial of the OX40 agonist ivuxolimab. The receptors stem from an adult with an advanced solid tumor such as melanoma, head and neck, liver or kidney cancer.

This clone has only one observation. The chain uses TRBV19 and TRBJ2-1, with D possibly being TRBD1 (6 bases). Germline V gene data show CDR1 as LNHDA and CDR2 as SQIVND (reference sequence). V was pared by 5 bases and J by 5 bases, with 19 bases between. This CDR3 is 16 amino acids long. The DNA of the CDR3 is TGTGCCAGTAGTGCCGCCAGGGGCCCCCTGGACAATGAGCAGTTCTTC. This sequence encodes CASSAARGPLDNEQFF. Using reference TRBV19 and TRBJ2-1 for the parts outside the CDR3, the full variable domain is DGGITQSPKYLFRKEGQNVTLSCEQNLNHDAMYWYRQDPGQGLRLIYYSQIVNDFQKGDIAEGYSVSREKKESFPLTVTSAQKNPTAFYLCASSAARGPLDNEQFFGPGTRLTVL.

V gene TRBV15 combines with J gene TRBJ1-5; D is perhaps TRBD1 (6 bases). The CDR3 is 15 residues long. Germline assignment: CDR1 LNHNV and CDR2 YYDKDF (reference sequence). Deletions cut 0 bases from V and 5 bases from J, with 11 bases between. The CDR3: CATSRDRGLDQPQHF. As DNA, the CDR3 is TGTGCCACCAGCAGAGATCGGGGGCTAGATCAGCCCCAGCATTTT.

J is TRBJ2-1 and V is TRBV11-3; 16 bases are a match to TRBD2. Germline V lookup: CDR1 SGHNT, CDR2 YENEEA. With 1 base clipped from V and 7 bases from J, the junction kept 4 bases outside the gene matches. This CDR3 spans 17 amino acids. The CDR3 DNA reads as TGTGCCAGCAGCTTAGCCGGGACTAGCGGGGGGGCGAATGAGCAGTTCTTC. Translating it yields CASSLAGTSGGANEQFF.

The chain joins TRBV13 to TRBJ1-5; 7 nucleotides align to TRBD1. The V gene end was trimmed by 0 bases and the J gene end by 4 bases; junction bases not matched to a gene: 6. Germline lookup yields CDR1 PRHDT and CDR2 FYEKMQ (reference sequence). This CDR3 region has 16 residues. In nucleotides, the CDR3 is TGTGCCAGCAGCTTAGGCCGGACAGGTGAAAATCAGCCCCAGCATTTT. Its translation is CASSLGRTGENQPQHF.

This clone appeared a single time. The chain recombines TRBV10-3 with TRBJ1-6; no clear D gene. V dropped 8 bases and J dropped 0 bases, with 8 bases sitting between them. CDR1 is ENHRY and CDR2 is SYGVKD in the germline V gene. CDR3 size: 14 residues. Written as DNA, the CDR3 is TGTGCCATCGGAGAGGCCTCCTATAATTCACCCCTCCACTTT. This codes for CAIGEASYNSPLHF.

This clone was counted a single time. In DNA form, the CDR3 reads TGTGCCAGCAGTCTTTCTAGCACACCGAACACTGAAGCTTTCTTT. It encodes CASSLSSTPNTEAFF. This sequence joins TRBV25-1 and TRBJ1-1; no reliable D call. CDR1 and CDR2 (germline): MGHDK, SYGVNS. The CDR3 is 15 residues long. The ends were cut back, 5 bases at V and 1 base at J, with 14 bases in the middle.

This clone was observed once. The J gene is TRBJ2-6, the V gene TRBV7-9; TRBD1 or TRBD2 may be the D gene (6 bases each). CDR1 is SEHNR and CDR2 is FQNEAQ in the germline V gene (reference sequence). Trimming removed 3 bases from V and 2 bases from J, with 20 bases in between. The length of the CDR3 is 19 residues. CDR3 sequence reads: CASSFLKYGGPAGANVLTF. CDR3 DNA: TGTGCCAGCAGCTTCCTGAAGTATGGGGGGCCGGCTGGGGCCAACGTCCTGACTTTC.

V usage is TRBV7-9 and J usage is TRBJ2-5, with no clear D. Germline V lookup: CDR1 SEHNR, CDR2 FQNEAQ (reference sequence). The CDR3 extends over 15 amino acids. V was shortened by 1 base and J by 5 bases, with 14 bases between the two germline ends. The CDR3 here is CASSLEFRAKETQYF. As DNA, the CDR3 is TGTGCCAGCAGCTTAGAATTTAGGGCGAAGGAGACCCAGTACTTC.